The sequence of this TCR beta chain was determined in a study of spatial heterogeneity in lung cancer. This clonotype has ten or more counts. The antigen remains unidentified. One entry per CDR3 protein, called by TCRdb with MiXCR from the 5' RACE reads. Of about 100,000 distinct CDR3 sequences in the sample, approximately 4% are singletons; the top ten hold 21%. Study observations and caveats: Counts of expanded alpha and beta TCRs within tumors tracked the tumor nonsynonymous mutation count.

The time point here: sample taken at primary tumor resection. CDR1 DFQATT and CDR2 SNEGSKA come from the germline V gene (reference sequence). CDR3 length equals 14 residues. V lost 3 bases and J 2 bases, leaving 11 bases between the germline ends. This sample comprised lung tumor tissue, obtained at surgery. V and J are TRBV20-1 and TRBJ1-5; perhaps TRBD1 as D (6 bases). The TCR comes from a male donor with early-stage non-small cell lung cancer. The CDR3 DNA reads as TGCAGTGCTAGTTCGGCAGGGGGCAATCAGCCCCAGCATTTT. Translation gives CSASSAGGNQPQHF.